A selection of T cell receptor beta chains follows, all from one sample in a study of T cells in Graves' hyperthyroidism and ophthalmopathy. MiXCR was run by TCRdb on the multiplex PCR reads, yielding one entry per CDR3 protein. The sample comprises some 620,000 distinct CDR3 sequences, 15% to 20% of which are singletons, and approximately 3.8% rests with the top ten. The material sequenced was blood. These receptors were collected from a woman between 25 and 40 years old with Graves' hyperthyroidism. Both conserved end residues are part of each CDR3. A D gene is named only where the DNA matches it firmly. Clone size is stated in some rows and not others, as once, few, many or a class when expanded.

TRBV27	TRBD2	NA	TRBJ2-2	CASSFRGGTGELFF	TGTGCCAGCAGTTTTCGCGGGGGCACCGGGGAGCTGTTTTTT
TRBV5-1	NA	few	TRBJ2-6	CASSLQDSGANVLTF	TGCGCCAGCAGCTTGCAAGACTCTGGGGCCAACGTCCTGACTTTC
TRBV7-2	TRBD1	NA	TRBJ1-4	CASSSRDRGFEKLFF	TGTGCCAGCAGCTCCCGGGACAGGGGTTTTGAAAAACTGTTTTTT
TRBV11-3	NA	NA	TRBJ1-1	CASSFRGLPEAFF	TGTGCCAGCAGCTTTCGGGGCCTACCTGAAGCTTTCTTT
TRBV7-9	TRBD2	few	TRBJ2-3	CASSSSGSADTQYF	TGTGCCAGCAGCTCCAGCGGGAGTGCAGATACGCAGTATTTT
TRBV5-1	NA	NA	TRBJ2-3	CASSLARETDTQYF	TGCGCCAGCAGCTTGGCCCGGGAGACAGATACGCAGTATTTT
TRBV11-2	NA	NA	TRBJ2-5	CASSVSAGPQETQYF	TGTGCCAGCAGCGTAAGCGCGGGACCTCAAGAGACCCAGTACTTC
TRBV20-1	NA	many	TRBJ2-7	CSASRDSAQYEQYF	TGCAGTGCTTCCAGGGACTCCGCCCAATACGAGCAGTACTTC
TRBV6-2/TRBV6-3	TRBD2	few	TRBJ2-5	CASSTGGWTQYF	TGTGCCAGCAGTACGGGGGGGTGGACCCAGTACTTC
TRBV12-3/TRBV12-4	TRBD2	many	TRBJ2-1	CASSAREDGEQFF	TGTGCCAGCAGTGCGCGGGAGGACGGTGAGCAGTTCTTC
TRBV9	NA	few	TRBJ2-1	CASSVASGDEQFF	TGTGCCAGCAGCGTAGCCAGCGGAGATGAGCAGTTCTTC
TRBV27	TRBD2	many	TRBJ2-1	CASSLWGASGRADEQFF	TGTGCCAGCAGTTTATGGGGGGCTAGCGGGAGGGCTGATGAGCAGTTCTTC
TRBV4-3	TRBD2	few	TRBJ2-5	CASSQGTSGIDETQYF	TGCGCCAGCAGCCAAGGGACTAGCGGGATCGATGAGACCCAGTACTTC
TRBV18	NA	NA	TRBJ1-2	CASSRPGGGYTF	TGTGCCAGCTCCCGACCAGGAGGAGGCTACACCTTC
TRBV6-6	TRBD1	few	TRBJ1-2	CASSYATGRGYTF	TGTGCCAGCAGTTACGCGACAGGGCGCGGCTACACCTTC